The entry below gives a single T cell receptor (beta chain) sequence along with its context. Its antigen is not known. Trimming left V 4 bases short and J 2 bases short, with 12 bases between. The CDR3 is 15 amino acids. Looked up from germline, CDR1 is MNHGY and CDR2 is SVAAGI. This record comes from a study of T cells in narcolepsy. Study-level points and caveats: In some patient and control memory CD4+ samples, autoreactive clones were absent. Autoreactive HCRT-specific and TRIB2-specific clonotypes were marked in same-patient CSF-versus-blood CD4+ comparisons.

Repertoires were generated with immunoSEQ multiplex PCR, while TCRdb's copy carries only in-frame clones and drops some. The table includes tens of thousands of clones, approximately 84% detected once. The chain employs TRBV6-9 and TRBJ2-4; D may match TRBD1 or TRBD2 (5 bases each). This clonotype was obtained from a human donor with narcolepsy. Input material: CD45RA- memory CD4+ T cells from PBMCs. CDR3 amino acids: CASSLRGPTKNIQYF. The DNA for the CDR3 is TGTGCCAGCAGTTTGAGGGGTCCGACCAAAAACATTCAGTACTTC.